The clone carrying this TCR beta chain was observed a handful of times. Between the trimmed V and J ends, which lost 5 bases and 5 bases, there was a span of 18 bases. Germline-derived CDR1 and CDR2 are SQVTM and ANQGSEA. The CDR3 has 14 residues. The library tagged each cDNA molecule with unique molecular identifiers. TCRdb reanalysed the RACE reads using MiXCR and keeps one entry per CDR3 protein. Seen here are 35,000 to 50,000 distinct CDR3 sequences, roughly 3.5% observed once, and the top ten hold 4.5% to 7%. The data derive from a study of human T cells and chemical hapten exposure. The overall study: Minor pooled library volume differences mainly drove per-sample TCR yield variation.

Stated time point: healthy volunteer bleed at 6 weeks. Unfractionated whole blood was the source of the extracted total RNA. The chain recombines TRBV29-1 with TRBJ1-2; D may be TRBD1 (6 bases). The TCR originated in a human donor in good health. Some clones in this sample may be carry-over from other donors' samples. The specimen was whole blood. The CDR3 is CSVSGLGGEYGYTF. As DNA, the CDR3 is TGCAGCGTTTCAGGGCTAGGGGGGGAATATGGCTACACCTTC. The entire variable domain, with the rest obtained from reference TRBV29-1 and TRBJ1-2, is as follows: SAVISQKPSRDICQRGTSLTIQCQVDSQVTMMFWYRQQPGQSLTLIATANQGSEATYESGFVIDKFPISRPNLTFSTLTVSNMSPEDSSIYLCSVSGLGGEYGYTFGSGTRLTVV.